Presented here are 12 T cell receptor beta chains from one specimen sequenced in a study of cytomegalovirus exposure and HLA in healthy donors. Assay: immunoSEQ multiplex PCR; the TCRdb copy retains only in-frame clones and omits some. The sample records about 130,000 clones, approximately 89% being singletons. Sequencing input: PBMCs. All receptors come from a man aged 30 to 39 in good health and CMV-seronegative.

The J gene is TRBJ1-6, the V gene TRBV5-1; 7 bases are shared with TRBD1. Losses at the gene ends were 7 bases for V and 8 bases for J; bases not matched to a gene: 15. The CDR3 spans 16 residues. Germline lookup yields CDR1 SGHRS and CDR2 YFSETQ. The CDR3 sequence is CASAPGSTGNDSPLHF. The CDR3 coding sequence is TGCGCCAGCGCACCCGGATCGACAGGGAACGATTCACCCCTCCACTTT.

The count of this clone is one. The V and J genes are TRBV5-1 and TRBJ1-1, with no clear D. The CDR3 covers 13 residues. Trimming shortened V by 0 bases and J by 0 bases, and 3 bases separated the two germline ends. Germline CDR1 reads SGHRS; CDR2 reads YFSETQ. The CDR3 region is CASSLGVNTEAFF. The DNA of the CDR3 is TGCGCCAGCAGCTTGGGCGTGAACACTGAAGCTTTCTTT.

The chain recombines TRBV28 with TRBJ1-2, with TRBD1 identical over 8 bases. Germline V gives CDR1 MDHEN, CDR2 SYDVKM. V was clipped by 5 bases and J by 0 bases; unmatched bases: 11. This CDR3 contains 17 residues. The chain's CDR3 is CASSRPGQVTPNYGYTF. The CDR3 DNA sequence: TGTGCCAGCAGTCGACCGGGACAGGTGACACCTAACTATGGCTACACCTTC.

DNA of the CDR3: TGTGCCAGCAGCGCAGGATGGAGGCAGCCCCAGCATTTT. As protein: CASSAGWRQPQHF. The V gene is TRBV7-2, the J gene TRBJ1-5; D is undetermined. The V gene lost 5 bases and the J gene lost 7 bases, with 12 bases spanning the gap. Germline V gene data show CDR1 as SGHTA and CDR2 as FQGNSA. CDR3 length equals 13 residues.

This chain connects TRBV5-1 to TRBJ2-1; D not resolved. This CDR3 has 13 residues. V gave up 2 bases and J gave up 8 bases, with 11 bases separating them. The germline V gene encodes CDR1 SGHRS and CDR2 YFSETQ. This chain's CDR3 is CASSFATRDEQFF. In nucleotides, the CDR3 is TGCGCCAGCAGCTTCGCCACCCGCGATGAGCAGTTCTTC.

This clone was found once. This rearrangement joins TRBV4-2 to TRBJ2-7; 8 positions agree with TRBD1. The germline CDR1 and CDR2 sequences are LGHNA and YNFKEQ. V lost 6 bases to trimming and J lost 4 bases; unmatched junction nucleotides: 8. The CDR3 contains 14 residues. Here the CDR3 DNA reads TGTGCCAGCAGTCTCCCAGGGGGCCGGTACGAGCAGTACTTC. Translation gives CASSLPGGRYEQYF.

The CDR3 loop reads CASSLSPAGGWNEQFF. The DNA of the CDR3 is TGTGCCAGCAGCTTAAGCCCGGCGGGGGGGTGGAATGAGCAGTTCTTC. The chain combines TRBV7-9 with TRBJ2-1; 9 bases are a match to TRBD2. V lost 2 bases to trimming and J lost 7 bases; unmatched junction nucleotides: 9. The CDR3 is 16 residues long. Germline V lookup: CDR1 SEHNR, CDR2 FQNEAQ (reference sequence).

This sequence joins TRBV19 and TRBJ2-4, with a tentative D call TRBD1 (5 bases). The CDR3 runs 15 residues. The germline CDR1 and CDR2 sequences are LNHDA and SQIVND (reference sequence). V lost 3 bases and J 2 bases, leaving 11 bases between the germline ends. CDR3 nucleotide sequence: TGTGCCAGTAGTATGGGGTGGGGCACCAAAAACATTCAGTACTTC. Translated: CASSMGWGTKNIQYF. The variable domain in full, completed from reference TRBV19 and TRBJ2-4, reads DGGITQSPKYLFRKEGQNVTLSCEQNLNHDAMYWYRQDPGQGLRLIYYSQIVNDFQKGDIAEGYSVSREKKESFPLTVTSAQKNPTAFYLCASSMGWGTKNIQYFGAGTRLSVL.

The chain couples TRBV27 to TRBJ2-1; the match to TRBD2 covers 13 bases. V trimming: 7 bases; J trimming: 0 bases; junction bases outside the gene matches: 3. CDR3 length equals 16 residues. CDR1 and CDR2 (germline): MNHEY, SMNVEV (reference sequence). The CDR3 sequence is CASKGLAGDSYNEQFF. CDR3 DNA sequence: TGTGCCAGCAAAGGACTAGCGGGGGACTCCTACAATGAGCAGTTCTTC.

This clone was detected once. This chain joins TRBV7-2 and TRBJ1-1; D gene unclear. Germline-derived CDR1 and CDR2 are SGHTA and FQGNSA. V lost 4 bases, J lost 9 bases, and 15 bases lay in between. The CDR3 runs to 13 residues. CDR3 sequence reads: CASSSAQQLKAFF. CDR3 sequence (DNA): TGTGCCAGCAGCTCTGCACAGCAACTGAAAGCTTTCTTT. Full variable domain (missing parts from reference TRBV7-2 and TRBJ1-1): GAGVSQSPSNKVTEKGKDVELRCDPISGHTALYWYRQSLGQGLEFLIYFQGNSAPDKSGLPSDRFSAERTGGSVSTLTIQRTQQEDSAVYLCASSSAQQLKAFFGQGTRLTVV.

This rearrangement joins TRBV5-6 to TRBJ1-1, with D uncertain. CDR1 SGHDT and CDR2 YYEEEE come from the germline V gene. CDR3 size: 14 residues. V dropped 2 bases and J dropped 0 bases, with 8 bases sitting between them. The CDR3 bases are TGTGCCAGCAGCTTACAGCGGATGAACACTGAAGCTTTCTTT. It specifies CASSLQRMNTEAFF. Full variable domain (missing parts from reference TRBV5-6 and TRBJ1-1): DAGVTQSPTHLIKTRGQQVTLRCSPKSGHDTVSWYQQALGQGPQFIFQYYEEEERQRGNFPDRFSGHQFPNYSSELNVNALLLGDSALYLCASSLQRMNTEAFFGQGTRLTVV.

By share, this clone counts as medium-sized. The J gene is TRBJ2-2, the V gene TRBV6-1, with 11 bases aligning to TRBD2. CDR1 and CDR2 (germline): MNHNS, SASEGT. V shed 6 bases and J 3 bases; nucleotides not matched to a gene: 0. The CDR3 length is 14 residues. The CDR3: CASRLAGDTGELFF. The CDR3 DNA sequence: TGTGCCAGCAGACTAGCGGGGGACACCGGGGAGCTGTTTTTT.